This T cell receptor beta chain derives from a study of blood T cell repertoires in COVID-19. On the study more broadly: Specimens from acute and convalescent COVID-19 originated in the United States, Italy and Spain. PBMCs, B-cell-depleted T cells, or T cells were the source of the cDNA or gDNA that made up the material.

J gave up 7 bases and V 4 bases, and 2 bases lay outside the gene matches. The length of the CDR3 is 12 residues. Germline CDR1 is KGHDR and CDR2 is SFDVKD. As processed by the authors: How many nucleated cells were present was estimated from reference gene primer amplification. TCRdb's table, derived via immunoSEQ multiplex PCR, lists solely in-frame clones and lacks some. The V and J calls and clone size come from that table; D and trimming were worked out from the DNA. Of roughly 97,000 clones listed, more than 75% are singletons. The chain joins TRBV24-1 to TRBJ1-2; 7 bases are a match to TRBD1. The origin of this receptor is a man between 45 and 60 years old with acute or convalescent COVID-19. Source material: peripheral blood. CDR3 loop: CATSEDRAGYTF. The CDR3 coding sequence is TGTGCCACCAGTGAAGACAGGGCTGGCTACACCTTC.